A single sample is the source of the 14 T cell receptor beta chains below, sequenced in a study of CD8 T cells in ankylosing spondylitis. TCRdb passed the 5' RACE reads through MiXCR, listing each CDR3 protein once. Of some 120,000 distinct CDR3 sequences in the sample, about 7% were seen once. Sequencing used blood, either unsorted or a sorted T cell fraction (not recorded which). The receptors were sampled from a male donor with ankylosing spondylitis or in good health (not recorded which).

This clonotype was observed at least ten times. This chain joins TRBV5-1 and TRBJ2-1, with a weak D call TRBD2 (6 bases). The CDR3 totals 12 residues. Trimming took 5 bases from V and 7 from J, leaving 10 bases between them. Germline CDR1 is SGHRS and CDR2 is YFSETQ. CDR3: CASRWAGNEQFF. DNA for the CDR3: TGCGCCAGCAGGTGGGCGGGGAATGAGCAGTTCTTC. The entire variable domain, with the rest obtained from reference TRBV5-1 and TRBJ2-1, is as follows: KAGVTQTPRYLIKTRGQQVTLSCSPISGHRSVSWYQQTPGQGLQFLFEYFSETQRNKGNFPGRFSGRQFSNSRSEMNVSTLELGDSALYLCASRWAGNEQFFGPGTRLTVL.

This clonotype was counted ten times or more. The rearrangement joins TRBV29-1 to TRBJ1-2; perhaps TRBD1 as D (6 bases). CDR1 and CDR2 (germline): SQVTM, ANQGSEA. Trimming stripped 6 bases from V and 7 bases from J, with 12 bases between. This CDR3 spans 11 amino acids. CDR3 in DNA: TGCAGCGTGTACGAGGGGGGTGGCTACACCTTC. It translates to CSVYEGGGYTF.

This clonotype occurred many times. CDR3 protein: CASSLTGFSYNEQFF. Written as DNA, the CDR3 is TGTGCCAGCAGCTTAACGGGGTTTAGCTACAATGAGCAGTTCTTC. The chain combines TRBV7-3 with TRBJ2-1; D remains unclear. The CDR3 has 15 amino acids. Germline CDR1 and CDR2: SGHTA and FQGTGA. V gave up 0 bases and J gave up 3 bases, with 9 bases separating them. The whole variable domain, filled in from reference TRBV7-3 and TRBJ2-1, reads GAGVSQTPSNKVTEKGKYVELRCDPISGHTALYWYRQSLGQGPEFLIYFQGTGAADDSGLPNDRFFAVRPEGSVSTLKIQRTERGDSAVYLCASSLTGFSYNEQFFGPGTRLTVL.

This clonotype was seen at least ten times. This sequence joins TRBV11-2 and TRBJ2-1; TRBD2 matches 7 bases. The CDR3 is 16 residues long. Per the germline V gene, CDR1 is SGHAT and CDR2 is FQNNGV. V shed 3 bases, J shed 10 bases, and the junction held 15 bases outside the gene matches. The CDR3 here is CASSFLPGTTPREQFF. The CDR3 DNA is TGTGCCAGCAGCTTTTTACCCGGGACTACCCCTAGGGAGCAGTTCTTC.

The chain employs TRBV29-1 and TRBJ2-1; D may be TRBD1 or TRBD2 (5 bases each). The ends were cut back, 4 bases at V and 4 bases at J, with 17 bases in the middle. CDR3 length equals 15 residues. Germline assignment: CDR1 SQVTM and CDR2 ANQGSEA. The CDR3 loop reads CSVGGSSSDYNEQFF. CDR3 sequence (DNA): TGCAGCGTTGGGGGGTCGTCGTCAGATTACAATGAGCAGTTCTTC.

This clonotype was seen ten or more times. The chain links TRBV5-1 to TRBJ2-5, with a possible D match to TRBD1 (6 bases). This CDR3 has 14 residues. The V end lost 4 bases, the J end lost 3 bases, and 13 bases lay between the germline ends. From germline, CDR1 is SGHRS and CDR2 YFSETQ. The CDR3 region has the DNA TGCGCCAGCAGCCGACGACAGGCAGAAGAGACCCAGTACTTC. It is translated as CASSRRQAEETQYF.

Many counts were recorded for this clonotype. CDR3 residues: CASSSPQETQYF. In DNA, the CDR3 is TGTGCCAGCAGCTCGCCTCAAGAGACCCAGTACTTC. The chain is built from TRBV7-9 and TRBJ2-5, with unresolved D. V was clipped by 4 bases and J by 2 bases, with 5 bases between them. CDR3 size: 12 residues. The germline V gene encodes CDR1 SEHNR and CDR2 FQNEAQ (reference sequence).

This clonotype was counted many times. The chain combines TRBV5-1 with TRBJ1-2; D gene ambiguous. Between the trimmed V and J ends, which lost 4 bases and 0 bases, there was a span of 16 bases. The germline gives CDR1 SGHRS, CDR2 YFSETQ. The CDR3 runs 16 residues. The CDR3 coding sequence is TGCGCCAGCAGCCCGAGGACCGGGGAAACTAACTATGGCTACACCTTC. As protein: CASSPRTGETNYGYTF.

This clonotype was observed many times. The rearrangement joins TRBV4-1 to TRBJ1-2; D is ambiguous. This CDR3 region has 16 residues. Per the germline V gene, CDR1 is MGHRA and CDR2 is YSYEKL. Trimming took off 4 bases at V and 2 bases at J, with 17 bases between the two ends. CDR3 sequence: CASSPGGIQINYGYTF. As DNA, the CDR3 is TGCGCCAGCAGCCCGGGAGGTATTCAGATAAACTATGGCTACACCTTC.

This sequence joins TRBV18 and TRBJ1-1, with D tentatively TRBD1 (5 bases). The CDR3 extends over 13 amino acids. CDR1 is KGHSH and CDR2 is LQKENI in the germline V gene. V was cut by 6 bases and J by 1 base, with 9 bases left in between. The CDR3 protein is CASSGDQNTEAFF. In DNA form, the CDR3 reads TGTGCCAGCTCCGGGGACCAGAACACTGAAGCTTTCTTT.

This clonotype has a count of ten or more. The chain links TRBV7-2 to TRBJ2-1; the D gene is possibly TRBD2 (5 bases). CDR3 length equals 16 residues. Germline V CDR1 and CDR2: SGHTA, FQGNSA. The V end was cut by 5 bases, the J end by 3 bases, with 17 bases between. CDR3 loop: CASSTGNVGLYNEQFF. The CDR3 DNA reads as TGTGCCAGCAGCACCGGGAACGTAGGCCTCTACAATGAGCAGTTCTTC.

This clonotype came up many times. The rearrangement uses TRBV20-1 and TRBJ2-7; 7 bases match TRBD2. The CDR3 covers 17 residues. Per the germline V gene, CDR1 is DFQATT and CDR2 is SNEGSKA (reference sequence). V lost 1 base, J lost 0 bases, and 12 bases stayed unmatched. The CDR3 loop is CSARGIKASGFSYEQYF. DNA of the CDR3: TGCAGTGCTAGAGGAATAAAGGCTAGCGGCTTCTCCTACGAGCAGTACTTC.

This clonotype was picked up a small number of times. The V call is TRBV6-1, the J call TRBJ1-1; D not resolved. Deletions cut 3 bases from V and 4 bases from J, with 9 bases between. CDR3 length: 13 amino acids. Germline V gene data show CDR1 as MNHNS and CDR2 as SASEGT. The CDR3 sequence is CASSDRWGTEAFF. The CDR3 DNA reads TGTGCCAGCAGTGATAGATGGGGCACTGAAGCTTTCTTT.

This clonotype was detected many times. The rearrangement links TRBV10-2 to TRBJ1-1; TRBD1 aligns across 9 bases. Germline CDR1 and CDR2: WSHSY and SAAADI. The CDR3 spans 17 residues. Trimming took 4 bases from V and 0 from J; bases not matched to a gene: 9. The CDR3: CASSAHHRGPMNTEAFF. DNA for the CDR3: TGCGCCAGCAGTGCGCACCACAGGGGGCCCATGAACACTGAAGCTTTCTTT.